This T cell receptor (beta chain) was sequenced for a study of a mutant IDH1 vaccine in newly diagnosed glioma. Sample time point: week 11, during vaccination. One vaccine dose held 300 ug of mutant IDH1 20-mer peptide and came with topical imiquimod. Diagnosis in the donors showed new WHO grade 3 or 4 astrocytomas that were IDH1-mutant and ATRX-lost. Study outcomes and limitations: Immune responses induced by vaccination arose in roughly 95% of the patients.

Data came from immunoSEQ multiplex PCR; TCRdb stores just in-frame clones and leaves some out. The sample yields roughly 130,000 clones, around 77% seen once. On this clone itself: Its antigen is undetermined. The same CDR3 arises from other DNA sequences in this sample as well.

The material sequenced was PBMCs, taken from a glioma patient whose treatment included an IDH1 peptide vaccine. The sequence derives from a man in his forties or fifties with glioma.

The CDR3 sequence is CAWQGGSYEQYF. For the CDR3, the DNA is TGTGCCTGGCAAGGGGGCTCCTACGAGCAGTACTTC. This sequence joins TRBV30 and TRBJ2-7; perhaps TRBD1 as D (6 bases). From germline, CDR1 is GTSNPN and CDR2 SVGIG (reference sequence). V lost 5 bases and J lost 0, with 8 bases in between. This CDR3 is built from 12 residues. The entire variable domain, with the rest obtained from reference TRBV30 and TRBJ2-7, is as follows: SQTIHQWPATLVQPVGSPLSLECTVEGTSNPNLYWYRQAAGRGLQLLFYSVGIGQISSEVPQNLSASRPQDRQFILSSKKLLLSDSGFYLCAWQGGSYEQYFGPGTRLTVT.